A selection of T cell receptor beta chains follows, all from one sample in a study of regulatory T cells in long-lasting Graves disease. TCRdb re-called the multiplex PCR reads with MiXCR, one entry per CDR3 protein. Here the sample spans a few hundred thousand distinct CDR3 sequences, 15% to 20% being singletons. These data were also reused for a study on T cells in Graves' hyperthyroidism and ophthalmopathy.

The sample in question was peripheral blood mononuclear cells (PBMCs), obtained at new diagnosis, from a patient treated with antithyroid drugs. All receptors come from a woman between 18 and 30 years old with Graves disease. Each CDR3 is given with its conserved first and last residue. The order of the fields is V gene, D gene, J gene, CDR3 protein. D genes are given only for firm matches.

>TRBV29-1|TRBD2|TRBJ2-1
CSVGAGRHEQFF
>TRBV12-3/TRBV12-4|TRBD1|TRBJ1-5
CASSLRHWTGSQPQHF
>TRBV6-1|.|TRBJ1-1
CTSKADISTEAFF
>TRBV4-2|.|TRBJ2-7
CASSQDPGLHPYEQYF
>TRBV30|.|TRBJ2-4
CAWRRDSLSYF
>TRBV11-3|.|TRBJ2-5
CASSGPGQSKETQYF
>TRBV6-1|TRBD2|TRBJ2-4
CAGGEDQNIQYF
>TRBV7-8|.|TRBJ2-1
CASSLGAPQKSGEQFF
>TRBV20-1|TRBD2|TRBJ2-7
CSARDRLARVYEQYF
>TRBV5-1|.|TRBJ1-1
CASSAGYGGVTEAFF
>TRBV15|TRBD2|TRBJ2-3
CATSRSGLDTDTQYF
>TRBV28|TRBD2|TRBJ2-7
CASSKPTSGTYEQYF
>TRBV12-3/TRBV12-4|.|TRBJ2-1
CATRNSGTGYNEQFF
>TRBV7-2|TRBD1|TRBJ1-5
CASSLGQGDGQPQHF
>TRBV7-2|TRBD1|TRBJ2-4
CASSPRASGTGGSKNIRYF
>TRBV2|.|TRBJ2-6
CASRSGSPTAANVLTF
>TRBV20-1|TRBD1|TRBJ2-7
CSASGGQGVAYEQYF
>TRBV7-2|TRBD1|TRBJ1-2
CASSYGTGDGYTF
>TRBV6-1|.|TRBJ1-1
CASSHEGIWDTEAFF
>TRBV19|TRBD2|TRBJ2-5
CASSIGAGVGETQYF
>TRBV20-1|.|TRBJ2-1
CSARDLDEQFF
>TRBV18|TRBD1|TRBJ2-7
CASSPTDWQGVHEQYF
>TRBV27|.|TRBJ1-6
CASSYRNIHSPLHF